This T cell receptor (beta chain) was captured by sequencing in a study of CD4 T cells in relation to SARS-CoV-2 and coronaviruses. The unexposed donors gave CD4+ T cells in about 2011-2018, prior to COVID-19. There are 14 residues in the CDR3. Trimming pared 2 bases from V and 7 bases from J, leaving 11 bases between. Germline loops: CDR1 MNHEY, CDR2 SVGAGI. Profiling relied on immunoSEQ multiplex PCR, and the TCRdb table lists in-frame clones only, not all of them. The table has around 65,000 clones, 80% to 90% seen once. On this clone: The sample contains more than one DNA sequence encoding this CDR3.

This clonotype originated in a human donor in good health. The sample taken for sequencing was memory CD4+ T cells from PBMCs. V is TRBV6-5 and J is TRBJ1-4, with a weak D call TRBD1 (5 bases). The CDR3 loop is CASSYRQGTEKLFF. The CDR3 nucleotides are TGTGCCAGCAGTTACCGTCAGGGTACTGAAAAACTGTTTTTT.